Below are 24 T cell receptor beta chains sequenced from a single sample in a study of synovial regulatory T cells in juvenile arthritis. Generated by immunoSEQ multiplex PCR, the TCRdb table keeps only in-frame clones and is missing some. The sample is made up of just under 10,000 clones, and the top ten hold about 0.9% of it. Sequencing input: Treg cells from blood. Subset given: remaining (HLA-DR-negative) circulating blood Treg cells. Receptors originate from a donor between 2 and 35 years old with juvenile idiopathic arthritis.

The V call is TRBV6-6, the J call TRBJ1-1. This CDR3 spans 16 amino acids. The DNA is not on file. Germline V lookup: CDR1 MNHNY, CDR2 SVGAGI (reference sequence). CDR3 in amino acids: CASSYSKGGLNTEAFF.

This chain uses TRBV9 with TRBJ1-3; no DNA is available, so the TRBD1 call from TCRdb remains unchecked. The CDR3 consists of 17 residues. Only the protein is on record. The germline CDR1 and CDR2 sequences are SGDLS and YYNGEE. CDR3 residues: CASSVSRWTGSGNTIYF.

V and J are TRBV5-1 and TRBJ1-2. The CDR3 length is 16 residues. No DNA sequence is on record. CDR1 SGHRS and CDR2 YFSETQ come from the germline V gene. CDR3 in amino acids: CASSLASGSPNYGYTF.

The chain has TRBV11-2 and TRBJ1-1; TCRdb designates TRBD1, a call that cannot be tested without DNA. CDR1 and CDR2 (germline): SGHAT, FQNNGV. The CDR3 contains 13 residues. DNA was not recorded. CDR3 loop: CASSSRTDTEAFF.

The rearrangement joins TRBV29-1 to TRBJ2-7; the D call from TCRdb, TRBD1, cannot be confirmed without DNA. Germline V gene lookup returns CDR1 SQVTM and CDR2 ANQGSEA. This CDR3 is built from 13 residues. Only the protein is on record. This chain's CDR3 is CSVRDRTSYEQYF.

The chain is built from TRBV6-5 and TRBJ2-7; without DNA, the TCRdb call of TRBD1 cannot be checked. The CDR3 totals 13 residues. No DNA appears here. CDR1 and CDR2 from the germline V gene are MNHEY and SVGAGI. The CDR3 is CASSNSPTTEQYF.

This chain links TRBV5-1 with TRBJ1-1. Germline CDR1 reads SGHRS; CDR2 reads YFSETQ. CDR3 length equals 18 residues. The DNA sequence is not available. The CDR3 region is CASSLSGLIDFANTEAFF.

V is TRBV5-1 and J is TRBJ2-5. Germline lookup yields CDR1 SGHRS and CDR2 YFSETQ. The CDR3 totals 11 residues. No DNA sequence is on record. The CDR3 is CASRGQETQYF.

The chain couples TRBV4-3 to TRBJ1-2; TCRdb lists TRBD1, though no DNA is available to test this call. This CDR3 comprises 15 residues. The entry carries no DNA sequence. From germline, CDR1 is LGHNA and CDR2 YSLEER. The chain's CDR3 is CASSQNRGRLRGYTF.

J is TRBJ2-3 and V is TRBV18; TCRdb designates TRBD1, a call that cannot be tested without DNA. Per the germline V gene, CDR1 is KGHSH and CDR2 is LQKENI. The CDR3 runs 18 residues. DNA for this receptor is not on file. The CDR3 region is CASSPPLLGQRSTDTQYF.

The chain joins TRBV7-9 to TRBJ1-4; TCRdb designates TRBD1, a call that cannot be tested without DNA. The CDR3 sequence is 16 residues long. No DNA is given. Germline loops: CDR1 SEHNR, CDR2 FQNEAQ (reference sequence). This chain's CDR3 is CASSLGFVQLNEKLFF.

The rearrangement joins TRBV7-3 to TRBJ2-7; without DNA, the TCRdb call of TRBD2 cannot be checked. The CDR3 has 14 amino acids. DNA is not recorded here. CDR1 is SGHTA, CDR2 FQGTGA, per germline. The CDR3 loop is CASSLWGGTDEQYF.

The chain carries TRBV10-3 and TRBJ1-2; TCRdb returns TRBD1, unconfirmable since there is no DNA. Looked up from germline, CDR1 is ENHRY and CDR2 is SYGVKD. The length of the CDR3 is 12 residues. Nucleotide data are not available. The CDR3 loop is CAISAGVYGYTF.

CDR3 sequence: CASSDNSYNSPLHF. The chain recombines TRBV10-2 with TRBJ1-6; the TRBD1 assignment by TCRdb is unverifiable without DNA. This CDR3 is 14 amino acids long. This entry has no DNA. Germline V gene lookup returns CDR1 WSHSY and CDR2 SAAADI.

This chain joins TRBV11-2 and TRBJ1-3; checking the TCRdb D call of TRBD1 is not possible without DNA. The CDR3 runs to 15 residues. Nucleotide data are not available. Germline loops: CDR1 SGHAT, CDR2 FQNNGV. The CDR3 loop is CASSSWDRVGNTIYF.

This chain joins TRBV7-6 and TRBJ2-7; with no DNA, the TCRdb D assignment of TRBD2 cannot be verified. The CDR3 is 15 amino acids. No nucleotide data were recorded. Germline V lookup: CDR1 SGHVS, CDR2 FNYEAQ. The CDR3 sequence is CASSLVASGGYEQYF.

The chain is built from TRBV21-1 and TRBJ2-7; there is no DNA to check the TCRdb D call of TRBD2. TRBV21-1 is flagged as a pseudogene. The CDR3 has 16 amino acids. Only the protein is available. The chain's CDR3 is CASSSCIEVSSYEQYF.

The gene calls are TRBV10-3 and TRBJ1-1; TCRdb's D gene call, TRBD1, goes unchecked for lack of DNA. Germline-derived CDR1 and CDR2 are ENHRY and SYGVKD. The CDR3 is made up of 14 amino acids. No DNA was logged. The chain's CDR3 is CAISVQGQNTEAFF.

The rearrangement joins TRBV19 to TRBJ2-1; checking the TCRdb D call of TRBD2 is not possible without DNA. Germline CDR1 and CDR2: LNHDA and SQIVND (reference sequence). The CDR3 consists of 15 residues. No DNA accompanies this entry. CDR3 protein: CASSALGGLYNEQFF. Together with reference TRBV19 and TRBJ2-1, the CDR3 gives the full variable domain: DGGITQSPKYLFRKEGQNVTLSCEQNLNHDAMYWYRQDPGQGLRLIYYSQIVNDFQKGDIAEGYSVSREKKESFPLTVTSAQKNPTAFYLCASSALGGLYNEQFFGPGTRLTVL.

The chain uses TRBV19 and TRBJ2-1; TCRdb's D call of TRBD1 is untestable without DNA. CDR1 is LNHDA and CDR2 is SQIVND in the germline V gene (reference sequence). This CDR3 region has 13 residues. The DNA is unrecorded. The CDR3 loop is CASSTRDSNEQFF.

The chain joins TRBV2 to TRBJ1-5. CDR1 SNHLY and CDR2 FYNNEI come from the germline V gene. This CDR3 has 16 residues. DNA is not on record. The CDR3 spells CASSQEHRRFNQPQHF.

The CDR3 reads CASTRLGNGYTF. V usage is TRBV6-6 and J usage is TRBJ1-2. The CDR3 runs 12 residues. No DNA is recorded. Germline CDR1 and CDR2: MNHNY and SVGAGI (reference sequence).

This chain uses TRBV29-1 with TRBJ2-1; TCRdb picks TRBD1, but there is no DNA to check that call. Germline-derived CDR1 and CDR2 are SQVTM and ANQGSEA. The CDR3 contains 14 residues. No DNA was logged. Here the CDR3 reads CSVVRRQGYNEQFF.

The V and J genes are TRBV11-3 and TRBJ1-1. The CDR3 spans 13 residues. No DNA is listed. Germline V gene sequence: CDR1 SGHNT, CDR2 YENEEA. This CDR3 reads CASSLAANTEAFF.